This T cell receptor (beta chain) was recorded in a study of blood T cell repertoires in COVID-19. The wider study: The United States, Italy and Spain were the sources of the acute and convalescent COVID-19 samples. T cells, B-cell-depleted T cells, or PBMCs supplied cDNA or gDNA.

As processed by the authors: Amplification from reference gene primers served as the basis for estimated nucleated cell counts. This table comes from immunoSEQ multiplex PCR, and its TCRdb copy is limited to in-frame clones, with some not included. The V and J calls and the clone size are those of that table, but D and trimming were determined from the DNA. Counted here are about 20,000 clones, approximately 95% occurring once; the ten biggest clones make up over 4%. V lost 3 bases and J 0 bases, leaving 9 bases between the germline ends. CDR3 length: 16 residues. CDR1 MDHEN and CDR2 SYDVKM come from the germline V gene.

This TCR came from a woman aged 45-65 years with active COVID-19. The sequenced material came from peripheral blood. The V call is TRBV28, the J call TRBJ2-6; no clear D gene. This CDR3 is CASSLIYGSGANVLTF. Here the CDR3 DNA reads TGTGCCAGCAGTTTGATATACGGCTCTGGGGCCAACGTCCTGACTTTC.